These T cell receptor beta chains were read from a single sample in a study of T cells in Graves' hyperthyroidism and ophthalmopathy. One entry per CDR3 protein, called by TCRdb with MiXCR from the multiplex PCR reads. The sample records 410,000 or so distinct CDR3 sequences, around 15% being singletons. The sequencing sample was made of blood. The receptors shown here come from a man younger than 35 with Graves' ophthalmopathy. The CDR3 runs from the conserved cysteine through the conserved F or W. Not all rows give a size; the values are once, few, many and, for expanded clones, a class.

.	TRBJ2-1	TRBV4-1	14	CASTLGATYNEQFF
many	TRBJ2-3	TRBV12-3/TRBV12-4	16	CASSLLGRGATDTQYF
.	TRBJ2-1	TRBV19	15	CASSIVAGGPNEQFF
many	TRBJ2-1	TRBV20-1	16	CSARDPPSAQGSEQFF
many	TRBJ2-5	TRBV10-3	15	CAISNPSREGQTQYF
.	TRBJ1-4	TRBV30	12	CAWSGGGITVFF
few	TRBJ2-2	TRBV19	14	CASSGQLNTGELFF
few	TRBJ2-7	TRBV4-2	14	CASSQGRGIHEQYF
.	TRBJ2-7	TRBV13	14	CASSQDLGSYEQYF
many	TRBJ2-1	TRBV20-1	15	CSARGGTGPYNEQFF
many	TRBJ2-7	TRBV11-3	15	CASSHGTVNSYEQYF
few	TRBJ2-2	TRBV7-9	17	CASSLSSGTENTGELFF
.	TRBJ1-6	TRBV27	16	CASSYLGGRLNSPLHF
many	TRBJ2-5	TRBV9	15	CASSVDPGGRETQYF
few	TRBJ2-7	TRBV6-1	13	CASSEYSTYEQYF
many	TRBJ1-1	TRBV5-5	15	CASSLEGLGDTEAFF
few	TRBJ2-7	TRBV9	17	CASSVGTSGRLSYEQYF
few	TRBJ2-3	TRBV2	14	CASSSGQTGDTQYF
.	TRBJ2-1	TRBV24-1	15	CATMVPGPRGYEQFF
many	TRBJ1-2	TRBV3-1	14	CASNPSMDPYGYTF
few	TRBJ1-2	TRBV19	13	CASREKEGPGYTF
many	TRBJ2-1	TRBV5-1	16	CASSGLGGGTYNEQFF
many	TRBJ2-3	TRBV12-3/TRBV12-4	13	CASSEGHRDTQYF
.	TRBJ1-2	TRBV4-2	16	CASSQDGDRSNYGYTF
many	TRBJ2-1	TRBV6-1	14	CASSGLAGANEQFF
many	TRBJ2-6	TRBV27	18	CASSSLGTSYSGANVLTF
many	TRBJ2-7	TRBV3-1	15	CASSQASGRGYEQYF
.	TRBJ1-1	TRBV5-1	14	CASSLGQGGSEAFF
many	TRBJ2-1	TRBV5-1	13	CASSRTGVNEQFF
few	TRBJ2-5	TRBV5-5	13	CASSRGEGETQYF
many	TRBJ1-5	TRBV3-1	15	CASSSDGGANQPQHF
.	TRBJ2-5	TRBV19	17	CASSQLGTWDRQETQYF
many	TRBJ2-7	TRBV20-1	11	CSAPKLYEQYF
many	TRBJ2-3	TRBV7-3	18	CASSLTGTSGSLADTQYF
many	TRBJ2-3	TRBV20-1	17	CSARATFSGRAPDTQYF
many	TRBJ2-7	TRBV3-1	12	CASSQGPLEQYF
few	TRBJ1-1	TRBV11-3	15	CASSLVEGGATEAFF
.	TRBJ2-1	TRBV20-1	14	CSGDLAREGVGVFF
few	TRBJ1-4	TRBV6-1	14	CASSFAERNEKLFF
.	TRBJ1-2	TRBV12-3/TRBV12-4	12	CASRTGIYGYTF
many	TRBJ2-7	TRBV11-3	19	CASSLSFTLSKRAVYEQYF
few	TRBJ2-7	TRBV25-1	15	CASSDRGGLSYEQYF
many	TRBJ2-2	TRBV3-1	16	CASSQLLAEFTGELFF
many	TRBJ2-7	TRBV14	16	CASSQVTGATSYEQYF
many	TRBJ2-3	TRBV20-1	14	CSAGRQGAGDTQYF
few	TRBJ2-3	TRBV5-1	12	CASSHPPDTQYF
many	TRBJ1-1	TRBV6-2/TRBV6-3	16	CASSWPIDRVDTEAFF
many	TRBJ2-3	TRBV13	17	CASSLEGQSPSTDTQYF